The sequence of this TCR beta chain was determined in a study of post-analysis software for immune sequencing data. Looking at the study overall: Progressive-relapsing, secondary progressive and relapsing-remitting multiple sclerosis were among the disease courses included. Study findings and constraints: By F measure, strong co-clustering occurred among samples prepared in the same batch. Roughly five TRBV segments were significantly more frequent in patients than in controls. TRBV5-6, TRBV5-1 and TRBV20-1 were among these segments. A significant reduction in normalized Chao1 diversity was observed in multiple sclerosis patients versus controls.

In the case of this clonotype: Its specificity is unknown.

cDNA libraries for TCR beta contained unique molecular identifiers. The T cell input of about 1 to 10 million gave roughly 460,000 cDNA molecules. Each CDR3 protein is one row after TCRdb ran MiXCR on the PCR reads. The sample holds about 190,000 distinct CDR3 sequences, about 30% seen once. Germline V CDR1 and CDR2: SNHLY, FYNNEI. CDR3 length: 16 residues. The ends were cut back, 4 bases at V and 10 bases at J, with 22 bases in the middle. The source is a girl aged 2 to 17 with multiple sclerosis. The gene calls are TRBV2 and TRBJ1-4; no firm D call. The sequencing sample was made of blood. This CDR3 is CASSGESTLLLGKLFF. The CDR3 nucleotides read TGTGCCAGCAGTGGGGAATCGACTCTTCTTCTGGGAAAACTGTTTTTT.